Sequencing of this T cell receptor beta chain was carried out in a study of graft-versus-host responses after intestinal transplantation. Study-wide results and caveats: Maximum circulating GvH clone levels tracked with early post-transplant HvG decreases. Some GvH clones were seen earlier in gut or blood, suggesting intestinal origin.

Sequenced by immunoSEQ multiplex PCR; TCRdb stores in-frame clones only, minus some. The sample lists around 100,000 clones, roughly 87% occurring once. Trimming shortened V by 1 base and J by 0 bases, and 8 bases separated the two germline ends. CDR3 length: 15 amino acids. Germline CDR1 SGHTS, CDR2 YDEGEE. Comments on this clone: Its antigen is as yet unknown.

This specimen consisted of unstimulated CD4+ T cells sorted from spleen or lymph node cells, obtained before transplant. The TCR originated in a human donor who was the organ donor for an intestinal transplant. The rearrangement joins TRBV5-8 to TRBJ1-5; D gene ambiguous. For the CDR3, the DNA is TGTGCCAGCAGCTTGTTGCGCGGTAGCAATCAGCCCCAGCATTTT. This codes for CASSLLRGSNQPQHF.